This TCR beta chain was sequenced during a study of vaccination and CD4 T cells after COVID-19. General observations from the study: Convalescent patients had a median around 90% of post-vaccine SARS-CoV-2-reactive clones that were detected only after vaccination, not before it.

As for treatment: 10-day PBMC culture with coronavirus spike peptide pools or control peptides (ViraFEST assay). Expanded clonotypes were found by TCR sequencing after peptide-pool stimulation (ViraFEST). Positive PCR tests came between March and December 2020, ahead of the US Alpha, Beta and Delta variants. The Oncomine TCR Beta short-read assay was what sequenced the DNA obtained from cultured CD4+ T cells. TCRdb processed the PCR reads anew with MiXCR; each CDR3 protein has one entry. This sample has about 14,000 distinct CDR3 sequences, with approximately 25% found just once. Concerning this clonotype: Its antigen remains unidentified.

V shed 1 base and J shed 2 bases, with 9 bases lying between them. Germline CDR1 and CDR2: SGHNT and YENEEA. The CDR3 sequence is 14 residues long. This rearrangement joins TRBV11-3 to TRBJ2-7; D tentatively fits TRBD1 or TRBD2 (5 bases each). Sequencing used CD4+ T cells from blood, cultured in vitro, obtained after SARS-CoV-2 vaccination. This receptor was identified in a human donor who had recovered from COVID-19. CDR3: CASSLGGSAYEQYF. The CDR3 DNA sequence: TGTGCCAGCAGCTTAGGGGGGAGCGCCTACGAGCAGTACTTC.